This T cell receptor (beta chain) stems from a study of blood T cell repertoires in COVID-19. Across the whole study: Acute and convalescent COVID-19 specimens originated in the United States, Italy and Spain. PBMCs, B-cell-depleted T cells, or T cells were the source of the cDNA or gDNA that made up the material.

Original processing methods: Amplification with reference gene primers provided the estimates of nucleated cell counts. The method was immunoSEQ multiplex PCR; TCRdb's version includes in-frame clones alone and lacks a portion of them. The DNA gave D and trimming, while V, J and clone size come from that table. The table lists about 130,000 clones, approximately 82% of them singletons. Trimming pared 7 bases from V and 0 bases from J, leaving 12 bases between. The CDR3 runs to 14 residues. CDR1 and CDR2 from the germline V gene are MNHEY and SVGAGI. Sequencing was performed on peripheral blood. This rearrangement joins TRBV6-5 to TRBJ2-5; a weak D match, TRBD2 (5 bases). The TCR originated in a man aged 60 to 75 who had recovered from COVID-19. CDR3 loop: CASMQRLYQETQYF. As DNA, the CDR3 is TGTGCCAGCATGCAGCGGCTCTACCAAGAGACCCAGTACTTC.